This T cell receptor (beta chain) derives from a study of blood T cell repertoires in COVID-19. The sample holds one count of this clone. Germline CDR1 and CDR2: SQVTM and ANQGSEA. Trimming removed 3 bases from V and 2 bases from J; junction bases left unmatched: 7. The CDR3 sequence is 15 residues long. Data came from immunoSEQ multiplex PCR; TCRdb stores just in-frame clones and leaves some out. The sample has fewer than 65,000 clones; roughly 90% are singletons. The TCR sequence derives from a human donor in a cohort sampled during active COVID-19. The rearrangement links TRBV29-1 to TRBJ2-3; 8 nucleotides align to TRBD2. Sequences were obtained from peripheral blood. In nucleotides, the CDR3 is TGCAGCGTTGATAAGAGCGGGAGCAACACAGATACGCAGTATTTT. Translating it yields CSVDKSGSNTDTQYF.